A selection of T cell receptor beta chains follows, all from one sample in a study of blood T cells in healthy people across ages. TCRdb recomputed calls from the 5' RACE reads with MiXCR, one row per CDR3 protein. Among approximately 940,000 distinct CDR3 sequences, roughly 43% were seen once, and the ten largest hold around 15%. What was sequenced was blood. The receptors originated from a man younger than 40 in good health. Both conserved end residues are part of each CDR3. D genes are given only for firm matches. Part of the rows lack a size; the others show once, few, many or a class for expanded clones.

TRBJ1-4 TRBV7-9 . . TGTGCCAGCAGCTTAATGGCAGCAACTAATGAAAAACTGTTTTTT CASSLMAATNEKLFF
TRBJ2-1 TRBV27 . . TGTGCCAGCAGTTTACGAGGAAACAATGAGCAGTTCTTC CASSLRGNNEQFF
TRBJ2-3 TRBV7-2 TRBD2 . TGTGCCAGCAGCTTAAGGCTAGCGGGACGGGCAGATACGCAGTATTTT CASSLRLAGRADTQYF
TRBJ2-5 TRBV5-1 TRBD1 few TGCGCCAGCAGCGTAGACAGGGAACAGACCCAGTACTTC CASSVDREQTQYF
TRBJ2-7 TRBV12-3/TRBV12-4 . few TGTGCCTGCAGCCCCGGGGCCTACTACGAGCAGTACTTC CACSPGAYYEQYF
TRBJ2-7 TRBV10-3 . few TGTGCCATCACACCCCAGGGGGGGAGGGGATCTTACGAGCAGTACTTC CAITPQGGRGSYEQYF
TRBJ1-2 TRBV5-4 . . TGTGCCAGCAGCTTCGGCGGGCCGATGATAGACTATGGCTACACCTTC CASSFGGPMIDYGYTF
TRBJ2-3 TRBV3-1 TRBD1 few TGTGCCAGCAGCCCCGCGGACAGGTTCCGAGATACGCAGTATTTT CASSPADRFRDTQYF
TRBJ1-2 TRBV28 TRBD1 . TGTGCCAGCAATCTAGGGGGCGTGAGTGGCTACACCTTC CASNLGGVSGYTF
TRBJ2-1 TRBV5-1 TRBD2 . TGCGCCAGCAGCGGCAACTCGCTCGCGGGAGGGCGAAGTGAGCAGTTCTTC CASSGNSLAGGRSEQFF
TRBJ2-2 TRBV3-1 . many TGTGCCAGCAGCCCGTACAGGGGGGGCACCGGGGAGCTGTTTTTT CASSPYRGGTGELFF
TRBJ2-7 TRBV6-6 TRBD2 . TGTGCCAGCAGACTACTACTAGCGGCCTCCTACGAGCAGTACTTC CASRLLLAASYEQYF
TRBJ1-2 TRBV3-1 . . TGTGCCAGCAGCCTGGACATAGCTAACTATGGCTACACCTTC CASSLDIANYGYTF
TRBJ1-4 TRBV4-2 . . TGTGCCAGCAGCCAAAACACAGGGAGAACTAATGAAAAACTGTTTTTT CASSQNTGRTNEKLFF
TRBJ2-1 TRBV6-5 TRBD2 . TGTGCCAGCAGTTACTCGATTACTAGCGGGGGCAATGAGCAGTTCTTC CASSYSITSGGNEQFF
TRBJ2-3 TRBV7-2 . . TGTGCCAGCAGCTTAGTTTCCGGCAGCACAGATACGCAGTATTTT CASSLVSGSTDTQYF
TRBJ2-7 TRBV6-4 . few TGTGCCAGCAGTGGAGTTTGCTACGAGCAGTACTTC CASSGVCYEQYF
TRBJ1-6 TRBV27 . few TGTGCCAGCAGTTTCAGGCCCAGCTCCTATAATTCACCCCTCCACTTT CASSFRPSSYNSPLHF
TRBJ1-1 TRBV15 . few TGTGCCACCAGCAGAGATGTGGGGGAGGAAGCTTTCTTT CATSRDVGEEAFF
TRBJ1-2 TRBV10-3 TRBD1 . TGTGCCATCAGTGAGGGGACAGGGGTGGCTGGCTACACCTTC CAISEGTGVAGYTF
TRBJ2-3 TRBV6-1 . . TGTGCCAGCAGTGAAGTCCCAGGCGCTCTCACAGATACGCAGTATTTT CASSEVPGALTDTQYF
TRBJ2-7 TRBV12-3/TRBV12-4 . many TGTGCCAGCAGCCGGGACACAAACTCCTACGAGCAGTACTTC CASSRDTNSYEQYF
TRBJ2-1 TRBV29-1 . few TGCAGCGTTACTGAGACTCAACCCAATGAGCAGTTCTTC CSVTETQPNEQFF
TRBJ1-5 TRBV20-1 . . TGCAGTGCTAGCTCCGGGAATCAGCCCCAGCATTTT CSASSGNQPQHF
TRBJ2-1 TRBV5-6 . . TGTGCCAGCAGCTTGGGACCCAACACCTACAATGAGCAGTTCTTC CASSLGPNTYNEQFF
TRBJ2-7 TRBV7-2 . . TGTGCCAGCAGCTTAGAATCGTTATTCGGCGAGCAGTACTTC CASSLESLFGEQYF
TRBJ1-5 TRBV20-1 . . TGCAGTGCTTCCCCCCCCGGTCGGAGCGGATATAGCAATCAGCCCCAGCATTTT CSASPPGRSGYSNQPQHF
TRBJ1-5 TRBV7-8 . . TGTGCCAGCAGCTTTTTTGGCAGGGGTAGCAATCAGCCCCAGCATTTT CASSFFGRGSNQPQHF
TRBJ2-2 TRBV7-8 . . TGTGCCAGGGCAGGTTCCACCGGGGAGCTGTTTTTT CARAGSTGELFF
TRBJ2-3 TRBV2 . . TGTGCCAGCAGTGAGCCCAGGGACACAGATACGCAGTATTTT CASSEPRDTDTQYF
TRBJ1-6 TRBV12-3/TRBV12-4 . few TGTGCCAGCAGTTTAGGGACGGCCCCAAATTCACCCCTCCACTTT CASSLGTAPNSPLHF
TRBJ2-1 TRBV2 . . TGTGCCAGCAGTGAGGGTCAATCAAGCTCCTACAATGAGCAGTTCTTC CASSEGQSSSYNEQFF
TRBJ2-3 TRBV12-3/TRBV12-4 . few TGTGCCACCTTGGAGGGAGGCACAGATACGCAGTATTTT CATLEGGTDTQYF
TRBJ1-2 TRBV7-9 TRBD1 . TGTGCCAGCAGCCAACAGGGGGCAGGGATCAACTATGGCTACACCTTC CASSQQGAGINYGYTF
TRBJ2-6 TRBV2 . . TGTGCCAGCAGTGTTCGCAGCCCTAACTCTGGGGCCAACGTCCTGACTTTC CASSVRSPNSGANVLTF
TRBJ2-1 TRBV2 TRBD2 . TGTGCCAGCAAGGGACTAGCGGGAGCGGGTTTGAATGAGCAGTTCTTC CASKGLAGAGLNEQFF
TRBJ2-7 TRBV10-3 TRBD1 . TGTGCCATCAGACAGGGCGCAGGGGGCACCTACGAGCAGTACTTC CAIRQGAGGTYEQYF
TRBJ2-2 TRBV2 TRBD1 few TGTGCCAGCCGGAGCACAGGGGCGAACACCGGGGAGCTGTTTTTT CASRSTGANTGELFF
TRBJ2-1 TRBV7-2 . few TGTGCCAGCAGCTTATCCCTAAACCAAGCATATGAGCAGTTCTTC CASSLSLNQAYEQFF
TRBJ2-7 TRBV27 . . TGTGCCAGCAGTTTATTGGGAAGTAGGGAAGAGCAGTACTTC CASSLLGSREEQYF
TRBJ2-3 TRBV5-1 . . TGCGCCAGCAGCTTGGAGGCAGCTAGCACAGATACGCAGTATTTT CASSLEAASTDTQYF